Below, 23 T cell receptor beta chains from the same sample are listed, as sequenced in a study of blood T cell repertoires in COVID-19 (dated by TCRdb to 2020 to 2022). The library was built by means of the immunoSEQ multiplex PCR assay. TCRdb carries this immuneACCESS record with in-frame sequences only. Its versions omit some clonotypes, under half of them owing to an unresolved V gene in the studies checked, with the rest unexplained. The sample table shows 300,000 to 350,000 clones, and roughly 87% are seen once. The ten largest clones take up more than 8.5% of the sample. The sample was PBMCs or T cells enriched from blood (not recorded which). Every receptor here comes from a young woman who had recovered from COVID-19.

The chain recombines TRBV20-1 with TRBJ1-2, with D unresolved. V was pared by 3 bases and J by 4 bases, with 6 bases between. The CDR3 has 11 residues. From germline, CDR1 is DFQATT and CDR2 SNEGSKA (reference sequence). CDR3 sequence (DNA): TGCAGTGCTAGCCATGTCTATGGCTACACCTTC. As protein: CSASHVYGYTF.

V and J are TRBV28 and TRBJ2-3; D call uncertain. Germline V lookup: CDR1 MDHEN, CDR2 SYDVKM. This CDR3 has 15 residues. Trimming left V 6 bases short and J 1 base short, with 14 bases between. The CDR3 region has the DNA TGTGCCAGCAGGAGAATCCTACTCCGCACAGATACGCAGTATTTT. This encodes CASRRILLRTDTQYF. Together with reference TRBV28 and TRBJ2-3, the CDR3 gives the full variable domain: DVKVTQSSRYLVKRTGEKVFLECVQDMDHENMFWYRQDPGLGLRLIYFSYDVKMKEKGDIPEGYSVSREKKERFSLILESASTNQTSMYLCASRRILLRTDTQYFGPGTRLTVL.

This chain uses TRBV6-1 with TRBJ2-3; TRBD1 matches 8 bases. The CDR3 consists of 14 residues. The germline gives CDR1 MNHNS, CDR2 SASEGT. J lost 11 bases, V lost 3 bases, and 10 bases had no gene match. This CDR3 reads CASSDIIQTGVQYF. The CDR3 region has the DNA TGTGCCAGCAGTGACATAATTCAGACAGGGGTGCAGTATTTT.

The chain recombines TRBV7-8 with TRBJ1-6; D is possibly TRBD1 (6 bases). This CDR3 region has 17 residues. From germline, CDR1 is SGHVS and CDR2 FQNEAQ. With 7 bases removed from V and 2 bases from J, the gap between germline ends came to 18 bases. CDR3 nucleotides: TGTGCCAGCACCTTTGGGGGGGCGACAGCCTATAATTCACCCCTCCACTTT. As protein: CASTFGGATAYNSPLHF.

The chain uses TRBV5-4 and TRBJ2-1; a possible D gene is TRBD2 (6 bases). The CDR3 covers 15 residues. V lost 5 bases to trimming and J lost 0 bases, with 12 bases between them. The germline gives CDR1 SGHNT, CDR2 YYREEE (reference sequence). The CDR3 sequence: CASSNGSRSYNEQFF. The CDR3 DNA sequence: TGTGCCAGCAGTAACGGGAGCCGCTCCTACAATGAGCAGTTCTTC.

The rearrangement links TRBV7-2 to TRBJ2-1; TRBD2 matches 7 bases. CDR3 length: 16 residues. Trimming cost V 5 bases and J 9 bases; bases outside gene matches: 16. In germline, CDR1 is SGHTA, CDR2 FQGNSA. In DNA, the CDR3 is TGTGCCAGCAGCAGAAACCCCGGGACTACCTACGGTGAGCAGTTCTTC. It specifies CASSRNPGTTYGEQFF. Using reference TRBV7-2 and TRBJ2-1 for the parts outside the CDR3, the full variable domain is GAGVSQSPSNKVTEKGKDVELRCDPISGHTALYWYRQSLGQGLEFLIYFQGNSAPDKSGLPSDRFSAERTGGSVSTLTIQRTQQEDSAVYLCASSRNPGTTYGEQFFGPGTRLTVL.

The J gene is TRBJ2-7, the V gene TRBV7-8, with 13 positions matching TRBD2. In germline, CDR1 is SGHVS, CDR2 FQNEAQ. The trim removed 5 bases at V and 5 bases at J, leaving 18 bases unmatched. The CDR3 contains 19 residues. The CDR3 loop is CASSRAGTSGELGFHEQYF. In DNA form, the CDR3 reads TGTGCCAGCAGCCGCGCGGGGACTAGCGGGGAGTTAGGCTTCCACGAGCAGTACTTC.

CDR3 sequence reads: CASSSTGAGDYGYTF. CDR3 in DNA: TGTGCCAGCAGCTCCACAGGGGCTGGGGACTATGGCTACACCTTC. The chain recombines TRBV11-2 with TRBJ1-2, with 7 bases lining up with TRBD1. The CDR3 has 15 amino acids. CDR1 is SGHAT, CDR2 FQNNGV, per germline. The junction had 8 bases not matched to a gene; V was cut back by 4 bases and J by 3 bases. The whole variable domain, remainder taken from reference TRBV11-2 and TRBJ1-2, is EAGVAQSPRYKIIEKRQSVAFWCNPISGHATLYWYQQILGQGPKLLIQFQNNGVVDDSQLPKDRFSAERLKGVDSTLKIQPAKLEDSAVYLCASSSTGAGDYGYTFGSGTRLTVV.

The CDR3 DNA sequence: TGTGCCAGCAGCCAAGATAGCGGGGGCGTGAACACTGAAGCTTTCTTT. Its translation is CASSQDSGGVNTEAFF. V and J are TRBV3-1 (or the pseudogene TRBV3-2) and TRBJ1-1; the D gene is possibly TRBD1 (6 bases). Germline V CDR1 and CDR2: LGHDT, YNNKEL (reference sequence). The V and J ends lost 0 bases and 0 bases respectively, with 11 bases between them. This CDR3 comprises 16 residues.

The rearrangement joins TRBV14 to TRBJ2-6, with D perhaps TRBD2 (6 bases). The CDR3 has 15 amino acids. Trimming left V 4 bases short and J 2 bases short, with 9 bases between. CDR1 is SGHDN and CDR2 is FVKESK in the germline V gene. The CDR3 region has the DNA TGTGCCAGCAGCCGGCGGGACCCTGGGGCCAACGTCCTGACTTTC. Its protein is CASSRRDPGANVLTF.

The chain joins TRBV29-1 to TRBJ1-1; 8 nucleotides match TRBD1. The CDR3 contains 14 residues. V trimming: 1 base; J trimming: 3 bases; junction bases outside the gene matches: 4. Germline CDR1 and CDR2: SQVTM and ANQGSEA. CDR3 DNA sequence: TGCAGCGTTGAAGGGACAGGGTGGGACACTGAAGCTTTCTTT. It yields the protein CSVEGTGWDTEAFF.

This chain connects TRBV4-3 to TRBJ2-3; TRBD1 agrees at 9 bases. V dropped 4 bases and J dropped 3; count of bases not matched to a gene: 2. The length of the CDR3 is 14 residues. Germline assignment: CDR1 LGHNA and CDR2 YSLEER. As DNA, the CDR3 is TGCGCCAGCAGCCGGGACAGGGTAACAGATACGCAGTATTTT. Translating gives CASSRDRVTDTQYF.

The V call is TRBV7-2, the J call TRBJ2-7; 8 bases align to TRBD1. The junction had 7 bases not matched to a gene; V was cut back by 4 bases and J by 5 bases. CDR1 is SGHTA, CDR2 FQGNSA, per germline. The CDR3 is 14 residues long. CDR3 loop: CASSSDRDSHEQYF. CDR3 bases: TGTGCCAGCAGCTCGGACAGGGATTCCCACGAGCAGTACTTC.

The gene calls are TRBV28 and TRBJ1-1; D unclear. Germline V gene lookup returns CDR1 MDHEN and CDR2 SYDVKM. The length of the CDR3 is 12 residues. V lost 3 bases, J lost 4 bases, and 6 bases lay in between. The CDR3 sequence: CASSLTGTEAFF. The CDR3 DNA follows: TGTGCCAGCAGTTTGACTGGCACTGAAGCTTTCTTT.

The chain combines TRBV5-1 with TRBJ2-2, with 8 bases lining up with TRBD1. J gave up 4 bases and V 0 bases, and 2 bases lay outside the gene matches. The CDR3 contains 15 residues. Germline-derived CDR1 and CDR2 are SGHRS and YFSETQ. Written as DNA, the CDR3 is TGCGCCAGCAGCTTGGGGGACAGGCCCACCGGGGAGCTGTTTTTT. Protein: CASSLGDRPTGELFF. Drawing the rest from reference TRBV5-1 and TRBJ2-2, the complete variable domain is KAGVTQTPRYLIKTRGQQVTLSCSPISGHRSVSWYQQTPGQGLQFLFEYFSETQRNKGNFPGRFSGRQFSNSRSEMNVSTLELGDSALYLCASSLGDRPTGELFFGEGSRLTVL.

The rearrangement joins TRBV3-1 (or the pseudogene TRBV3-2) to TRBJ1-3; D uncertain. Germline CDR1 is LGHDT and CDR2 is YNNKEL (reference sequence). This CDR3 spans 15 amino acids. Trimming cost V 5 bases and J 0 bases, with 11 bases left between them. The DNA of the CDR3 is TGTGCCAGCAGCACTACGATTCACTCTGGAAACACCATATATTTT. It is translated as CASSTTIHSGNTIYF.

This rearrangement joins TRBV7-8 to TRBJ1-2, with TRBD1 identical over 8 bases. This CDR3 has 16 residues. Germline V gives CDR1 SGHVS, CDR2 FQNEAQ. V was clipped by 6 bases and J by 1 base; unmatched bases: 10. DNA for the CDR3: TGTGCCAGCAGTCGAGGTGGGACAGGACATAACTATGGCTACACCTTC. Protein: CASSRGGTGHNYGYTF.

V gene TRBV19 combines with J gene TRBJ1-4, with 7 positions matching TRBD1. The germline gives CDR1 LNHDA, CDR2 SQIVND (reference sequence). The CDR3 totals 13 residues. V shed 10 bases, J shed 5 bases, and the junction held 7 bases outside the gene matches. This CDR3 reads CAIPGQPNEKLFF. CDR3 in DNA: TGTGCCATCCCGGGACAGCCAAATGAAAAACTGTTTTTT.

This chain uses TRBV7-6 with TRBJ1-1; weak D call: TRBD1 (5 bases). Per germline, CDR1 SGHVS and CDR2 FNYEAQ. The CDR3 runs 13 residues. V gave up 1 base and J gave up 6 bases, with 9 bases separating them. The CDR3 protein is CASSLEQESEAFF. DNA for the CDR3: TGTGCCAGCAGCTTAGAACAGGAATCTGAAGCTTTCTTT.

This chain links TRBV7-3 with TRBJ1-6, with no clear D. V dropped 6 bases and J dropped 6 bases, with 12 bases sitting between them. CDR1 is SGHTA and CDR2 is FQGTGA in the germline V gene. The CDR3 totals 14 residues. The CDR3: CASSLGGGNSPLHF. The CDR3 DNA is TGTGCCAGCAGTTTAGGAGGAGGTAATTCACCCCTCCACTTT.

The chain links TRBV11-3 to TRBJ2-1; D perhaps matches TRBD2 (6 bases). The ends were cut back, 1 base at V and 5 bases at J, with 12 bases in the middle. Germline V gene lookup returns CDR1 SGHNT and CDR2 YENEEA. The CDR3 totals 15 residues. CDR3 residues: CASSLGLVINNEQFF. CDR3 in DNA: TGTGCCAGCAGCTTAGGACTAGTCATCAACAATGAGCAGTTCTTC.

This chain uses TRBV4-1 with TRBJ1-5; 10 bases are shared with TRBD1. Germline-derived CDR1 and CDR2 are MGHRA and YSYEKL. CDR3 length: 17 residues. The J segment lost 0 bases and the V segment lost 5 bases, leaving 7 bases of the junction unmatched. CDR3: CASSSGTGDYSNQPQHF. DNA for the CDR3: TGCGCCAGCAGCTCTGGGACAGGGGATTATAGCAATCAGCCCCAGCATTTT.

V and J are TRBV6-2 or TRBV6-3 and TRBJ2-2; 9 nucleotides agree with TRBD2. Trimming at V came to 4 bases and at J to 5 bases, leaving 5 bases not matched to a gene. Looked up from germline, CDR1 is MNHEY and CDR2 is SVGEGT. The CDR3 contains 15 residues. In DNA form, the CDR3 reads TGTGCCAGCAGTTTGATGCTAGCGGGAACCGGGGAGCTGTTTTTT. Amino acids: CASSLMLAGTGELFF.